This TCR beta chain was recorded in a study of human T cells and chemical hapten exposure. Study-wide findings and caveats: With patch test score, the counts of PT1 expanded TCRs showed a positive correlation.

This clonotype was recorded a few times. Its antigen remains unidentified. For the library, individual cDNA molecules each received unique molecular identifiers. MiXCR was run by TCRdb on the RACE reads, yielding one entry per CDR3 protein. The data show tens of thousands of distinct CDR3 sequences, roughly 10% seen once. The ends were cut back, 5 bases at V and 6 bases at J, with 16 bases in the middle. This CDR3 comprises 15 residues. Germline CDR1 reads LGHNA; CDR2 reads YSLEER. Time point specified: patch test 2, 6 weeks after DPC sensitization. Treatment in this sample: therapeutic diphenylcyclopropenone sensitization with weekly scalp DPC.

The sequences come from whole blood, collected in connection with sensitization to the hapten diphenylcyclopropenone (DPC). This receptor was taken from a woman in her forties or fifties with alopecia areata. Some clones in this sample may be carry-over from other donors' samples. The rearrangement joins TRBV4-3 to TRBJ2-2, with D perhaps matching TRBD1 (5 bases). The CDR3 nucleotides read TGCGCCAGCAGCGACAGATACCCCCCTGCCGGGGAGCTGTTTTTT. Protein: CASSDRYPPAGELFF.